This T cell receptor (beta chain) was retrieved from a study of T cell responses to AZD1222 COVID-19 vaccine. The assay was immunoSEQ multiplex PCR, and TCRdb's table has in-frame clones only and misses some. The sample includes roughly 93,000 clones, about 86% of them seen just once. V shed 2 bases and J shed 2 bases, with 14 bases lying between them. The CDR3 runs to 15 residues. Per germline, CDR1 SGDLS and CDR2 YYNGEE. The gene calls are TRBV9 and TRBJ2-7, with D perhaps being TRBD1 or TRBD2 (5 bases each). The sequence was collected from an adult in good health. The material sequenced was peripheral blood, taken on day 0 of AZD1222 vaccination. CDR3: CASSVLGTDTYEQYF. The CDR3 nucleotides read TGTGCCAGCAGCGTCCTAGGGACGGACACCTACGAGCAGTACTTC.